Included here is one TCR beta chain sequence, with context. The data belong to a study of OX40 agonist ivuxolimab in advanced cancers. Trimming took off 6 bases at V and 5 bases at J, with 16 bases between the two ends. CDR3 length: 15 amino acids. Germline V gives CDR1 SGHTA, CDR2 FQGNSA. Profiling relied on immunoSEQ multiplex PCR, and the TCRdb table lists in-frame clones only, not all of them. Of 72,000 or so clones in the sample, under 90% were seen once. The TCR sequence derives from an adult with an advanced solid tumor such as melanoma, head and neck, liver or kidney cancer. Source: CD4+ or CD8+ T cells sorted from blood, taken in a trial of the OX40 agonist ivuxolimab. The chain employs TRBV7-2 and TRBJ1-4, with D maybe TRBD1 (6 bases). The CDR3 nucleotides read TGTGCCAGCAGAGAAACCGGGACACCAAATGAAAAACTGTTTTTT. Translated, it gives CASRETGTPNEKLFF.